Detailed here is one T cell receptor beta chain. Patients got ipilimumab 1 mg/kg beginning 14 to 28 days post-transplant. Dosing: nivolumab 3 mg/kg IV, weeks 1, 4, 7, 10, then every two weeks to week 26. This specimen comes from a study of ipilimumab plus nivolumab after autologous stem cell transplantation. TCRdb keeps only in-frame clones here, not all; method: immunoSEQ multiplex PCR. The table shows 15,000 to 20,000 clones, with around 81% occurring only once. Trimming took off 2 bases at V and 1 base at J, with 16 bases between the two ends. CDR3 size: 17 residues. CDR1 and CDR2 (germline): SGHDN, FVKESK.

The genes are TRBV14 and TRBJ2-3; D may be TRBD2 (5 bases). Here the sequenced sample was PBMCs, taken in a trial of ipilimumab plus nivolumab as post-transplant consolidation. The clonotype was recovered from a male donor with diffuse large B-cell lymphoma. CDR3 sequence reads: CASSQSLFLGGTDTQYF. CDR3 bases: TGTGCCAGCAGCCAATCCCTTTTTTTGGGAGGCACAGATACGCAGTATTTT. Together with reference TRBV14 and TRBJ2-3, the CDR3 gives the full variable domain: EAGVTQFPSHSVIEKGQTVTLRCDPISGHDNLYWYRRVMGKEIKFLLHFVKESKQDESGMPNNRFLAERTGGTYSTLKVQPAELEDSGVYFCASSQSLFLGGTDTQYFGPGTRLTVL.